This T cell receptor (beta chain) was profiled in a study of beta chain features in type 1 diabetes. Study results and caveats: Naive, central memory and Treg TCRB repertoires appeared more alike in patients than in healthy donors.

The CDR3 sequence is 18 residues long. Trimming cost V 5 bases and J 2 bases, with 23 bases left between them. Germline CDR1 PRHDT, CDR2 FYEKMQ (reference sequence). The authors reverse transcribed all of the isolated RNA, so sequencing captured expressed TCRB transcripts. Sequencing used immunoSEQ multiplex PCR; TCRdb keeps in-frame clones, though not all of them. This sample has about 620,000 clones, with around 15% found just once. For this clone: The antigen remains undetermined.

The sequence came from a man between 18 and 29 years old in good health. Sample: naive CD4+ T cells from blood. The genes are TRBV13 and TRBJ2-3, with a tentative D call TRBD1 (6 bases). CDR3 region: CASSGGAAMAWDTDTQYF. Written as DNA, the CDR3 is TGTGCCAGCAGCGGGGGCGCGGCTATGGCCTGGGACACAGATACGCAGTATTTT.